This TCR beta chain was found in a study of regulatory T cells in long-lasting Graves disease. This sample's time point: newly diagnosed GD, antithyroid drugs for less than 3 months. Researchers made the TCR library from RNA that was extracted from PBMCs. Building of the TCR beta libraries involved iRepertoire HTBI primers and Arm-PCR of CDR3 regions. TCRdb used MiXCR to reprocess the multiplex PCR reads, holding one entry per CDR3 protein. The table shows roughly 430,000 distinct CDR3 sequences, with 16% occurring only once. CDR3 length: 18 amino acids. The V gene lost 1 base and the J gene lost 0 bases, with 19 bases spanning the gap. Germline lookup yields CDR1 SEHNR and CDR2 FQNEAQ (reference sequence). Whole-study findings and limits: It was in persistent disease that TRBV28, TRBJ1-2 and TRBJ2-5 were favored.

This clonotype showed up many times. As yet, its antigen is unknown. The sample also formed part of further work on T cells in Graves' hyperthyroidism and ophthalmopathy.

This TCR came from a woman in her twenties or thirties with Graves disease. The chain couples TRBV7-9 to TRBJ2-7; no clear D gene. Sequencing was performed on peripheral blood mononuclear cells (PBMCs), taken at new diagnosis, from a patient treated with antithyroid drugs. CDR3 DNA: TGTGCCAGCAGCTTAGGGAGCATTCGCGGCCGCCCCTCCTACGAGCAGTACTTC. Residues: CASSLGSIRGRPSYEQYF.